The 25 T cell receptor beta chains listed next were all sequenced from one sample in a study of blood T cells in healthy people across ages. PCR was performed a second time for about 6 to 11 cycles using a sample-barcoded 5' primer and a J-beta primer mix. From the 5' RACE reads, TCRdb called clonotypes with MiXCR, one entry per CDR3 protein. This table holds 650,000 to 1,000,000 distinct CDR3 sequences, 35% to 40% found once. The sequenced sample consisted of blood. The receptors shown here come from a man younger than 35 in good health.

This clonotype came up a few times. The rearrangement links TRBV6-1 to TRBJ1-2; D is perhaps TRBD1 (5 bases). V lost 7 bases to trimming and J lost 6 bases, with 15 bases between them. Germline V gene sequence: CDR1 MNHNS, CDR2 SASEGT. The CDR3 runs 13 residues. As DNA, the CDR3 is TGTGCCAGCAATTGGGGGGTAGGCGATGGCTACACCTTC. Protein sequence: CASNWGVGDGYTF.

This clonotype has at least ten counts. The chain has TRBV2 and TRBJ1-2; 12 bases fit TRBD1. Germline V gene data show CDR1 as SNHLY and CDR2 as FYNNEI. With V trimmed by 8 bases and J by 0 bases, 7 bases remained unmatched. This CDR3 comprises 16 residues. Written as DNA, the CDR3 is TGTGCCAGCTTGCCGGGACAGGGGGCCACTAACTATGGCTACACCTTC. Its translation is CASLPGQGATNYGYTF.

The chain couples TRBV4-1 to TRBJ1-2, with D uncertain. The CDR3 consists of 15 residues. V was trimmed by 0 bases and J by 3 bases, leaving 11 bases between them. Germline CDR1 MGHRA, CDR2 YSYEKL. The CDR3 bases are TGCGCCAGCAGCCAAGAAAGTCGGGGTTACTATGGCTACACCTTC. Residues: CASSQESRGYYGYTF.

CDR3 in amino acids: CSAWPREVHEQYF. The CDR3 DNA reads as TGCAGTGCCTGGCCCAGGGAGGTCCACGAGCAGTACTTC. This chain uses TRBV20-1 with TRBJ2-7; weak D call: TRBD2 (6 bases). Trimming took 6 bases from V and 5 from J, leaving 17 bases between them. CDR1 and CDR2 from the germline V gene are DFQATT and SNEGSKA (reference sequence). The CDR3 runs to 13 residues.

The chain uses TRBV6-1 and TRBJ1-5; D not certain. This CDR3 spans 17 amino acids. Germline V gene sequence: CDR1 MNHNS, CDR2 SASEGT. Trimming left V 1 base short and J 2 bases short, with 15 bases between. The CDR3 loop reads CASSEGPGRPGNQPQHF. The CDR3 nucleotides are TGTGCCAGCAGTGAAGGCCCAGGCCGGCCAGGCAATCAGCCCCAGCATTTT.

The chain carries TRBV7-2 and TRBJ1-2; D is possibly TRBD1 (5 bases). Germline CDR1 reads SGHTA; CDR2 reads FQGNSA. The V gene lost 1 base and the J gene lost 3 bases, with 12 bases spanning the gap. CDR3 length: 15 amino acids. DNA for the CDR3: TGTGCCAGCAGCTTAGAGGCAGGGCCCTACTATGGCTACACCTTC. It is translated as CASSLEAGPYYGYTF.

This clonotype was detected once. Germline is not matched at one junction end, which may reflect a read error. The chain recombines TRBV5-6 with TRBJ2-1, with no clear D. CDR3 size: 14 residues. The V gene's germline CDR1 is SGHDT and CDR2 YYEEEE. The DNA of the CDR3 is TGTGCCGGCAGCTTGGCCGGACGAATCAATGAGCAGTTCTTC. Its translation is CAGSLAGRINEQFF.

V gene TRBV29-1 combines with J gene TRBJ1-5; the D gene is possibly TRBD1 (5 bases). Between the trimmed V and J ends, which lost 7 bases and 1 base, there was a span of 14 bases. The germline V gene has CDR1 SQVTM and CDR2 ANQGSEA. CDR3 length equals 14 residues. CDR3 region: CSAGRGGSNQPQHF. CDR3 coding DNA: TGCAGCGCCGGACGGGGGGGGAGCAATCAGCCCCAGCATTTT.

The chain uses TRBV15 and TRBJ1-4; D is ambiguous. Trimming took off 1 base at V and 8 bases at J, with 8 bases between the two ends. The CDR3 extends over 13 amino acids. The germline V gene has CDR1 LNHNV and CDR2 YYDKDF (reference sequence). CDR3 bases: TGTGCCACCAGCAGAGCTGAGCGGGAAAAACTGTTTTTT. Translated, it gives CATSRAEREKLFF.

This clonotype turned up a few times. The gene calls are TRBV5-1 and TRBJ2-1; 10 bases line up with TRBD2. Germline trimming cut 0 bases from V and 6 bases from J; bases unmatched to any gene: 6. This CDR3 has 16 amino acids. The germline V gene encodes CDR1 SGHRS and CDR2 YFSETQ. The CDR3 bases are TGCGCCAGCAGCTTGGAGGTAGCGGGGGGAGGCAATGAGCAGTTCTTC. The encoded protein is CASSLEVAGGGNEQFF.

This clonotype occurred a few times. This chain links TRBV5-6 with TRBJ2-1; no firm D call. Germline assignment: CDR1 SGHDT and CDR2 YYEEEE. The CDR3 sequence is 15 residues long. The germline V and J ends were trimmed by 4 bases and 0 bases, with 11 bases remaining between them. CDR3 in DNA: TGTGCCAGCAGCCAGAGCGAGAGCTCCTACAATGAGCAGTTCTTC. Protein product: CASSQSESSYNEQFF.

The chain carries TRBV10-3 and TRBJ2-3; 7 nucleotides line up with TRBD1. This CDR3 region has 15 residues. The V gene's germline CDR1 is ENHRY and CDR2 SYGVKD. The V segment lost 3 bases and the J segment 0 bases; nucleotides outside the gene matches: 3. DNA for the CDR3: TGTGCCATCAGTGACAAGGGGGCCAGCACAGATACGCAGTATTTT. Translated, it gives CAISDKGASTDTQYF.

This clonotype was seen at least ten times. As DNA, the CDR3 is TGTGCCAGCAGCCAAGATAGCGAGCGTAACTATGGCTACACCTTC. It specifies CASSQDSERNYGYTF. The chain has TRBV4-2 and TRBJ1-2; D unresolved. Trimming took 0 bases from V and 1 from J, leaving 9 bases between them. Per germline, CDR1 LGHNA and CDR2 YNFKEQ. The CDR3 consists of 15 residues.

The sample holds many counts of this clonotype. The V call is TRBV6-6, the J call TRBJ2-3, with 7 bases aligning to TRBD1. This CDR3 is built from 16 residues. CDR1 is MNHNY, CDR2 SVGAGI, per germline (reference sequence). V lost 5 bases to trimming and J lost 1 base; unmatched junction nucleotides: 9. For the CDR3, the DNA is TGTGCCAGCAGTCCGCTAAACGGACAGGGCACAGATACGCAGTATTTT. Its protein is CASSPLNGQGTDTQYF.

This clonotype was picked up one time. A read error may be the cause here, since a much bigger clone is one base away. The V gene is TRBV20-1, the J gene TRBJ1-2; D is possibly TRBD1 (6 bases). Trimming left V 5 bases short and J 2 bases short, with 12 bases between. This CDR3 contains 13 residues. Germline CDR1 DFQATT, CDR2 SNEGSKA (reference sequence). The CDR3 reads CSAAGTRNYGYTF. The CDR3 nucleotides are TGCAGTGCTGCCGGGACAAGAAACTATGGCTACACCTTC.

This clonotype was counted a few times. This chain joins TRBV7-2 and TRBJ1-1; no clear D. Germline CDR1 reads SGHTA; CDR2 reads FQGNSA. The V and J ends lost 1 base and 1 base respectively, with 10 bases between them. There are 15 residues in the CDR3. The CDR3: CASSLDGQPNTEAFF. The CDR3 nucleotides read TGTGCCAGCAGCTTAGACGGCCAGCCGAACACTGAAGCTTTCTTT.

The chain combines TRBV7-3 with TRBJ2-1, with D unclear. V dropped 4 bases and J dropped 8 bases, with 9 bases sitting between them. Germline values: CDR1 SGHTA, CDR2 FQGTGA. The CDR3 consists of 12 residues. The CDR3 DNA sequence: TGTGCCAGCAGCTCCCGACCGGATGAGCAGTTCTTC. It yields the protein CASSSRPDEQFF.

The genes are TRBV6-2 or TRBV6-3 and TRBJ2-7; tentatively, D is TRBD2 (6 bases). Looked up from germline, CDR1 is MNHEY and CDR2 is SVGEGT. The CDR3 length is 15 residues. The germline V and J ends were trimmed by 2 bases and 0 bases, with 11 bases remaining between them. The CDR3 DNA reads TGTGCCAGCAGTTACCGGGCGGAGGGCTCCTACGAGCAGTACTTC. It yields the protein CASSYRAEGSYEQYF.

This chain uses TRBV6-2 or TRBV6-3 with TRBJ1-4; the D is unclear. The V gene lost 5 bases and the J gene lost 0 bases, with 10 bases spanning the gap. CDR1 is MNHEY and CDR2 is SVGEGT in the germline V gene. The CDR3 totals 15 residues. Here the CDR3 reads CASSPPGATNEKLFF. As DNA, the CDR3 is TGTGCCAGCAGTCCGCCAGGTGCAACTAATGAAAAACTGTTTTTT.

The chain links TRBV2 to TRBJ1-2; a weak D match, TRBD1 (6 bases). This CDR3 is 16 amino acids long. Germline values: CDR1 SNHLY, CDR2 FYNNEI. Trimming removed 4 bases at V and 2 bases at J, with 17 bases between. The CDR3 sequence: CASSGGGPETNYGYTF. CDR3 DNA: TGTGCCAGCAGTGGTGGGGGGCCAGAAACAAACTATGGCTACACCTTC. Variable domain in full (rest from reference TRBV2 and TRBJ1-2): EPEVTQTPSHQVTQMGQEVILRCVPISNHLYFYWYRQILGQKVEFLVSFYNNEISEKSEIFDDQFSVERPDGSNFTLKIRSTKLEDSAMYFCASSGGGPETNYGYTFGSGTRLTVV.

This clonotype was recorded many times. V is TRBV12-3 or TRBV12-4 and J is TRBJ2-1; 9 positions match TRBD2. V dropped 5 bases and J dropped 4; count of bases not matched to a gene: 9. The CDR3 has 16 residues. The DNA for the CDR3 is TGTGCCAGCAGTGCCCATAGCGGGGGCCTATACAATGAGCAGTTCTTC. Its protein is CASSAHSGGLYNEQFF.

This chain's CDR3 is CSALLPGQSSYEQYF. CDR3 nucleotides: TGCAGTGCTTTGCTACCGGGACAGAGCTCCTACGAGCAGTACTTC. V gene TRBV20-1 combines with J gene TRBJ2-7; 7 bases align to TRBD1. The CDR3 extends over 15 amino acids. V shed 5 bases and J 0 bases; nucleotides not matched to a gene: 10. Germline CDR1 reads DFQATT; CDR2 reads SNEGSKA (reference sequence).

This clonotype was seen a single time. This rearrangement joins TRBV7-6 to TRBJ2-7; D gene uncertain. This CDR3 region has 14 residues. CDR1 and CDR2 (germline): SGHVS, FNYEAQ. Trimming shortened V by 2 bases and J by 0 bases, and 8 bases separated the two germline ends. The CDR3 is CASSLQSRSYEQYF. As DNA, the CDR3 is TGTGCCAGCAGCTTACAAAGCCGCTCCTACGAGCAGTACTTC.

This clonotype occurred a few times. The CDR3 loop is CASSPSSGADSETQYF. CDR3 nucleotide sequence: TGTGCCAGCAGCCCTTCTAGCGGAGCAGATTCGGAGACCCAGTACTTC. V is TRBV3-1 and J is TRBJ2-5; 7 nucleotides line up with TRBD2. Germline values: CDR1 LGHDT, CDR2 YNNKEL (reference sequence). The CDR3 has 16 residues. After removal of 4 bases from V and 5 bases from J, the junction contained 13 bases not matched to a gene.

This clonotype showed up just a few times. Given a much more abundant clone one base away, this may be a read error. The chain employs TRBV12-3 or TRBV12-4 and TRBJ2-5; 8 nucleotides line up with TRBD2. After removal of 5 bases from V and 1 base from J, the junction contained 3 bases not matched to a gene. The CDR3 runs 14 residues. CDR3 DNA: TGTGCCAGCAGTGTCACTAGCGGCCAAGAGACCCAGTACTTC. The encoded protein is CASSVTSGQETQYF.